These 31 T cell receptor beta chains originate from one sample sequenced in a study of control samples from healthy donors and cancer patients. Some clones are missing from TCRdb's copy, which holds only in-frame ones; the method was immunoSEQ multiplex PCR. The data show roughly 120,000 clones, roughly 90% seen once. Sequenced sample: PBMCs. These receptors came from an older woman with lung cancer.

This chain joins TRBV5-8 and TRBJ2-2, with 7 positions matching TRBD1. CDR3 size: 15 residues. V was clipped by 0 bases and J by 2 bases; unmatched bases: 1. Germline values: CDR1 SGHTS, CDR2 YDEGEE. As DNA, the CDR3 is TGTGCCAGCAGCTTGGGACAGGGAAACACCGGGGAGCTGTTTTTT. As protein: CASSLGQGNTGELFF.

The rearrangement links TRBV5-1 to TRBJ2-7; D gene uncertain. The CDR3 runs to 14 residues. V lost 2 bases to trimming and J lost 0 bases, with 9 bases between them. Germline loops: CDR1 SGHRS, CDR2 YFSETQ. Here the CDR3 DNA reads TGCGCCAGCAGCTTCAGGACCGACTCCTACGAGCAGTACTTC. Amino acids: CASSFRTDSYEQYF.

The rearrangement uses TRBV6-5 and TRBJ1-5; D is possibly TRBD1 (5 bases). Germline values: CDR1 MNHEY, CDR2 SVGAGI. V lost 6 bases and J lost 1, with 13 bases in between. The CDR3 is 15 residues long. CDR3 bases: TGTGCCAGCAGCCCCTCCCGACAGAGCAATCAGCCCCAGCATTTT. This gives the protein CASSPSRQSNQPQHF.

This clone was counted a few times. A junction end diverges from the germline sequence, so it may reflect a read error. This chain uses TRBV7-3 with TRBJ2-7, with a weak D call TRBD1 (6 bases). The germline V gene encodes CDR1 SGHTA and CDR2 FQGTGA. This CDR3 is 14 amino acids long. This CDR3 is CASSSRWGRDKKIF. DNA for the CDR3: TGTGCCAGCAGCTCACGATGGGGACGGGACAAAAAAATTTTC. Full variable domain (outside the CDR3, taken from reference TRBV7-3 and TRBJ2-7): GAGVSQTPSNKVTEKGKYVELRCDPISGHTALYWYRQSLGQGPEFLIYFQGTGAADDSGLPNDRFFAVRPEGSVSTLKIQRTERGDSAVYLCASSSRWGRDKKIFGPGTRLTVT.

The chain joins TRBV5-4 to TRBJ2-3; D remains ambiguous. V gave up 6 bases and J gave up 2 bases, with 10 bases separating them. The CDR3 has 13 residues. CDR1 and CDR2 from the germline V gene are SGHNT and YYREEE (reference sequence). The CDR3 bases are TGTGCCAGCAATACTTTTTCCACAGATACGCAGTATTTT. Its translation: CASNTFSTDTQYF.

This chain joins TRBV24-1 and TRBJ2-5, with D tentatively TRBD2 (6 bases). Germline-derived CDR1 and CDR2 are KGHDR and SFDVKD. This CDR3 comprises 18 residues. V was cut by 2 bases and J by 4 bases, with 22 bases left in between. The CDR3 protein is CATSDYTRRGPQGETQYF. The CDR3 bases are TGTGCCACCAGTGATTATACCCGGCGGGGACCCCAGGGAGAGACCCAGTACTTC.

The chain uses TRBV7-9 and TRBJ2-5, with D unresolved. V was pared by 5 bases and J by 0 bases, with 10 bases between. This CDR3 has 14 amino acids. Germline CDR1 is SEHNR and CDR2 is FQNEAQ (reference sequence). This chain's CDR3 is CASSQPDHQETQYF. CDR3 bases: TGTGCCAGCAGCCAACCGGACCACCAAGAGACCCAGTACTTC. Combining the CDR3 with reference TRBV7-9 and TRBJ2-5 gives the whole variable domain DTGVSQNPRHKITKRGQNVTFRCDPISEHNRLYWYRQTLGQGPEFLTYFQNEAQLEKSRLLSDRFSAERPKGSFSTLEIQRTEQGDSAMYLCASSQPDHQETQYFGPGTRLLVL.

The rearrangement links TRBV7-2 to TRBJ2-7, with 10 bases lining up with TRBD1. The CDR3 has 17 amino acids. Germline trimming cut 3 bases from V and 1 base from J; bases unmatched to any gene: 9. Germline V gene sequence: CDR1 SGHTA, CDR2 FQGNSA. This CDR3 reads CASSFGLRQGASYEQYF. The CDR3 coding sequence is TGTGCCAGCAGCTTCGGATTGAGACAGGGGGCTTCCTACGAGCAGTACTTC.

The chain carries TRBV11-2 and TRBJ1-2, with a weak D call TRBD1 (5 bases). The CDR3 is 15 amino acids. Germline-derived CDR1 and CDR2 are SGHAT and FQNNGV. Trimming cost V 5 bases and J 3 bases, with 16 bases left between them. CDR3 sequence (DNA): TGTGCCAGCAGCCCCCCGGCGGGGCCCCACTATGGCTACACCTTC. This codes for CASSPPAGPHYGYTF.

This rearrangement joins TRBV19 to TRBJ1-5, with 7 bases identical to TRBD1. Germline V CDR1 and CDR2: LNHDA, SQIVND (reference sequence). V shed 2 bases, J shed 2 bases, and the junction held 12 bases outside the gene matches. CDR3 length: 18 amino acids. The CDR3 DNA reads as TGTGCCAGTAGTATAAGCCGGGACAGCGGGTCGCGCAATCAGCCCCAGCATTTT. Amino acids: CASSISRDSGSRNQPQHF.

This chain joins TRBV27 and TRBJ1-1; 12 nucleotides agree with TRBD1. The CDR3 runs 16 residues. Germline V gene sequence: CDR1 MNHEY, CDR2 SMNVEV (reference sequence). The V segment lost 6 bases and the J segment 7 bases; nucleotides outside the gene matches: 12. CDR3 sequence reads: CASRTWDRGREGEAFF. CDR3 bases: TGTGCCAGCAGAACCTGGGACAGGGGGCGAGAAGGTGAAGCTTTCTTT.

CDR3: CASRSGGAYGYTF. The CDR3 DNA is TGTGCCAGCAGGTCCGGGGGGGCCTATGGCTACACCTTC. V and J are TRBV5-8 and TRBJ1-2, with D possibly matching TRBD1 (6 bases). Trimming stripped 5 bases from V and 4 bases from J, with 12 bases between. This CDR3 is 13 amino acids long. Germline lookup yields CDR1 SGHTS and CDR2 YDEGEE.

The gene calls are TRBV11-2 and TRBJ1-6, with D maybe TRBD1 (6 bases). V was trimmed by 8 bases and J by 8 bases, leaving 7 bases between them. Looked up from germline, CDR1 is SGHAT and CDR2 is FQNNGV. The CDR3 has 11 amino acids. The CDR3 protein is CASEGDSPLHF. In DNA form, the CDR3 reads TGTGCCAGCGAGGGGGATTCACCCCTCCACTTT.

The chain is built from TRBV7-3 and TRBJ2-2; TRBD1 might be the D (7 bases). CDR1 and CDR2 (germline): SGHTA, FQGTGA. With 1 base removed from V and 8 bases from J, the gap between germline ends came to 14 bases. The CDR3 runs 15 residues. The CDR3 coding sequence is TGTGCCAGCAGCTTAAATACAGGGGACTTAGGGGAGCTGTTTTTT. Its protein product is CASSLNTGDLGELFF.

This chain joins TRBV28 and TRBJ2-7; possibly TRBD2 for D (6 bases). Trimming removed 4 bases from V and 2 bases from J, with 21 bases in between. The CDR3 runs 17 residues. Looked up from germline, CDR1 is MDHEN and CDR2 is SYDVKM. The CDR3 spells CASSSPSALAVTYEQYF. The CDR3 DNA reads as TGTGCCAGCAGTTCCCCCTCGGCACTAGCTGTAACCTACGAGCAGTACTTC.

This clone has a single count. V gene TRBV24-1 combines with J gene TRBJ2-5; 12 bases line up with TRBD1. The CDR3 is made up of 16 amino acids. Trimming cost V 4 bases and J 2 bases; bases outside gene matches: 4. Germline values: CDR1 KGHDR, CDR2 SFDVKD. The CDR3 DNA sequence: TGTGCCACCAGTGAAGGGACAGGGGGCGCACAAGAGACCCAGTACTTC. It encodes CATSEGTGGAQETQYF.

The V gene is TRBV27, the J gene TRBJ2-7; D is ambiguous. The CDR3 contains 12 residues. Per germline, CDR1 MNHEY and CDR2 SMNVEV (reference sequence). With 6 bases removed from V and 2 bases from J, the gap between germline ends came to 8 bases. For the CDR3, the DNA is TGTGCCAGCAGCTCAACAGCCTACGAGCAGTACTTC. Translating it yields CASSSTAYEQYF.

The genes are TRBV27 and TRBJ1-2; D is perhaps TRBD1 (6 bases). The CDR3 is made up of 15 amino acids. Trimming removed 4 bases at V and 8 bases at J, with 20 bases between. The germline V gene has CDR1 MNHEY and CDR2 SMNVEV (reference sequence). The CDR3: CASSSAGAGADGYTF. The CDR3 DNA sequence: TGTGCCAGCAGTTCCGCGGGGGCGGGGGCTGACGGCTACACCTTC.

The V and J genes are TRBV7-2 and TRBJ1-2, with D perhaps TRBD1 (5 bases). Germline V gene sequence: CDR1 SGHTA, CDR2 FQGNSA. Trimming left V 4 bases short and J 2 bases short, with 8 bases between. This CDR3 contains 13 residues. CDR3 amino acids: CASSSDTNYGYTF. CDR3 nucleotides: TGTGCCAGCAGCTCGGACACCAACTATGGCTACACCTTC. Complete variable domain (other parts from reference TRBV7-2 and TRBJ1-2): GAGVSQSPSNKVTEKGKDVELRCDPISGHTALYWYRQSLGQGLEFLIYFQGNSAPDKSGLPSDRFSAERTGGSVSTLTIQRTQQEDSAVYLCASSSDTNYGYTFGSGTRLTVV.

The V call is TRBV6-4, the J call TRBJ1-5, with a tentative D call TRBD1 (5 bases). V was pared by 5 bases and J by 3 bases, with 8 bases between. This CDR3 spans 13 amino acids. The germline V gene encodes CDR1 MRHNA and CDR2 SNTAGT. The chain's CDR3 is CASSPRANQPQHF. CDR3 sequence (DNA): TGTGCCAGCAGTCCCAGGGCCAATCAGCCCCAGCATTTT.

This chain links TRBV7-9 with TRBJ1-1; TRBD1 might be the D (5 bases). Germline assignment: CDR1 SEHNR and CDR2 FQNEAQ (reference sequence). Trimming took 8 bases from V and 2 from J, leaving 15 bases between them. The CDR3 is 14 residues long. CDR3 residues: CASLPAGHNTEAFF. For the CDR3, the DNA is TGTGCCAGCCTACCTGCGGGGCATAACACTGAAGCTTTCTTT.

The CDR3 spells CASSSGQLLTYEQYF. DNA for the CDR3: TGCGCCAGCAGCTCGGGACAGCTACTTACCTACGAGCAGTACTTC. This rearrangement joins TRBV5-1 to TRBJ2-7, with TRBD1 matching 7 bases. CDR3 length: 15 amino acids. CDR1 is SGHRS and CDR2 is YFSETQ in the germline V gene. J was trimmed by 2 bases and V by 3 bases; bases with no gene match: 8.

The chain links TRBV19 to TRBJ2-7; TRBD1 matches at 8 bases. The CDR3 is 15 residues long. Germline V gives CDR1 LNHDA, CDR2 SQIVND (reference sequence). J gave up 3 bases and V 4 bases, and 8 bases lay outside the gene matches. CDR3 sequence reads: CASSTKGTGFYEQYF. The CDR3 DNA sequence: TGTGCCAGTAGTACGAAAGGGACAGGTTTCTACGAGCAGTACTTC.

V is TRBV12-5 and J is TRBJ2-1, with D hard to call. CDR1 and CDR2 (germline): LGHNT, FRNRAP. The CDR3 contains 13 residues. Trimming cost V 1 base and J 9 bases, with 10 bases left between them. The CDR3 loop is CASGLDHWGEQFF. DNA for the CDR3: TGTGCTAGTGGTTTGGACCACTGGGGTGAGCAGTTCTTC.

Only one count was recorded for this clone. This chain links TRBV10-3 with TRBJ1-2, with D tentatively TRBD1 (5 bases). This CDR3 contains 13 residues. Trimming took off 3 bases at V and 4 bases at J, with 9 bases between the two ends. The germline V gene has CDR1 ENHRY and CDR2 SYGVKD. The CDR3 coding sequence is TGTGCCATCAGTGAACAGGATTTCTATGGCTACACCTTC. Encoded protein: CAISEQDFYGYTF.

V and J are TRBV5-8 and TRBJ1-1; D unclear. Germline V CDR1 and CDR2: SGHTS, YDEGEE. CDR3 size: 14 residues. V lost 2 bases, J lost 2 bases, and 10 bases lay in between. CDR3 nucleotides: TGTGCCAGCAGCTTTCAAATTATCAACACTGAAGCTTTCTTT. Translating gives CASSFQIINTEAFF.

This sequence joins TRBV3-1 (or the pseudogene TRBV3-2) and TRBJ2-5, with 8 positions matching TRBD2. This CDR3 spans 15 amino acids. Germline values: CDR1 LGHDT, CDR2 YNNKEL (reference sequence). Germline trimming cut 2 bases from V and 3 bases from J; bases unmatched to any gene: 5. Written as DNA, the CDR3 is TGTGCCAGCAGCCAATCAGGTAGCGGGAAAGAGACCCAGTACTTC. Protein: CASSQSGSGKETQYF.

V usage is TRBV5-4 and J usage is TRBJ2-2; 8 bases align to TRBD2. The CDR3 extends over 16 amino acids. V was pared by 1 base and J by 4 bases, with 6 bases of the junction left unmatched. The germline V gene encodes CDR1 SGHNT and CDR2 YYREEE (reference sequence). This CDR3 reads CASSLKSGGITGELFF. CDR3 sequence (DNA): TGTGCCAGCAGCTTGAAAAGCGGGGGCATCACCGGGGAGCTGTTTTTT.

The genes are TRBV4-3 and TRBJ1-4, with 12 bases identical to TRBD1. CDR1 and CDR2 (germline): LGHNA, YSLEER. Unmatched junction bases numbered 19, after V lost 4 bases and J lost 4 bases. The CDR3 is 21 residues long. CDR3 region: CASSRRLPGTGGAGFNEKLFF. The CDR3 DNA is TGCGCCAGCAGCCGTAGACTTCCCGGGACAGGGGGCGCCGGATTTAATGAAAAACTGTTTTTT.

V is TRBV3-1 (or the pseudogene TRBV3-2) and J is TRBJ1-1; D uncertain. Germline values: CDR1 LGHDT, CDR2 YNNKEL (reference sequence). The CDR3 spans 13 residues. Trimming took off 4 bases at V and 3 bases at J, with 9 bases between the two ends. The CDR3 region is CASSRTRDTEAFF. As DNA, the CDR3 is TGTGCCAGCAGCCGTACGAGGGACACTGAAGCTTTCTTT.

This chain uses TRBV12-3 or TRBV12-4 with TRBJ1-1, with TRBD1 matching 8 bases. Trimming took 6 bases from V and 6 from J; bases not matched to a gene: 3. This CDR3 is built from 12 residues. CDR3 residues: CASSQGASEAFF. In DNA form, the CDR3 reads TGTGCCAGCAGCCAGGGGGCCTCTGAAGCTTTCTTT.